A single sample gave rise to the 13 T cell receptor beta chains below, sequenced in a study of cytomegalovirus exposure and HLA in healthy donors. The PCR employed 60 Vbeta primers together with 13 Jbeta primers. Measured with immunoSEQ multiplex PCR; TCRdb has only the in-frame clones, and not every one. The sample lists about 120,000 clones, 75% occurring once. Sequencing input: PBMCs. These receptors all come from a woman in her thirties or forties in good health and CMV-seropositive.

This rearrangement joins TRBV19 to TRBJ1-2, with 7 bases fitting TRBD1. Per germline, CDR1 LNHDA and CDR2 SQIVND (reference sequence). J lost 3 bases, V lost 5 bases, and 9 bases had no gene match. The CDR3 has 15 amino acids. CDR3 protein: CASSPTHTGDYGYTF. The CDR3 DNA sequence: TGTGCCAGTAGTCCTACCCATACAGGGGACTATGGCTACACCTTC. Variable domain in full (rest from reference TRBV19 and TRBJ1-2): DGGITQSPKYLFRKEGQNVTLSCEQNLNHDAMYWYRQDPGQGLRLIYYSQIVNDFQKGDIAEGYSVSREKKESFPLTVTSAQKNPTAFYLCASSPTHTGDYGYTFGSGTRLTVV.

The genes are TRBV4-3 and TRBJ1-4; D is perhaps TRBD1 (6 bases). The germline gives CDR1 LGHNA, CDR2 YSLEER. This CDR3 has 16 residues. Trimming removed 2 bases at V and 0 bases at J, with 10 bases between. The CDR3 DNA follows: TGCGCCAGCAGCCAAAACAGGGTGGCAACTAATGAAAAACTGTTTTTT. It yields the protein CASSQNRVATNEKLFF.

The V gene is TRBV29-1, the J gene TRBJ2-5; 7 nucleotides agree with TRBD1. The length of the CDR3 is 13 residues. The J segment lost 5 bases and the V segment lost 7 bases, leaving 10 bases of the junction unmatched. Germline V gene lookup returns CDR1 SQVTM and CDR2 ANQGSEA. In DNA, the CDR3 is TGCAGCGGGAGACAGGGAGCCTCGGAGACCCAGTACTTC. This codes for CSGRQGASETQYF.

This rearrangement joins TRBV5-1 to TRBJ1-4, with 8 bases lining up with TRBD1. With V trimmed by 5 bases and J by 5 bases, 11 bases remained unmatched. The CDR3 runs 16 residues. Looked up from germline, CDR1 is SGHRS and CDR2 is YFSETQ. CDR3 amino acids: CASRKWTGLENEKLFF. The CDR3 DNA sequence: TGCGCCAGCAGAAAGTGGACAGGGTTGGAGAATGAAAAACTGTTTTTT.

This chain connects TRBV7-9 to TRBJ1-5; TRBD1 agrees at 8 bases. The ends lost 5 bases at V and 2 bases at J; junction bases unmatched: 5. This CDR3 has 15 residues. Germline V CDR1 and CDR2: SEHNR, FQNEAQ (reference sequence). In DNA form, the CDR3 reads TGTGCCAGCAGCCCCCCGGGACAGGGCAATCAGCCCCAGCATTTT. Translated, it gives CASSPPGQGNQPQHF.

Remarks on this clone: This CDR3 is also generated by other DNA sequences in the sample. CDR3 sequence (DNA): TGTGCATGTCGGCTAGCGGGAGGTACAGATACGCAGTATTTT. It translates to CACRLAGGTDTQYF. This chain uses TRBV30 with TRBJ2-3; 11 nucleotides line up with TRBD2. Germline values: CDR1 GTSNPN, CDR2 SVGIG (reference sequence). The CDR3 has 14 residues.

The chain recombines TRBV28 with TRBJ2-1, with no clear D. The V end was cut by 3 bases, the J end by 5 bases, with 8 bases between. The CDR3 runs 13 residues. Germline CDR1 is MDHEN and CDR2 is SYDVKM. The CDR3: CASSFSTNNEQFF. CDR3 DNA: TGTGCCAGCAGTTTTAGCACCAACAATGAGCAGTTCTTC.

CDR3 nucleotides: TGTGCCAGCAGGGACCGGGACAGAAATTACAATGAGCAGTTCTTC. Its translation: CASRDRDRNYNEQFF. The chain employs TRBV11-1 and TRBJ2-1; the match to TRBD1 covers 7 bases. Germline lookup yields CDR1 SGHAT and CDR2 FQDESV (reference sequence). The ends lost 6 bases at V and 4 bases at J; junction bases unmatched: 9. The CDR3 has 15 amino acids.

The V call is TRBV6-1, the J call TRBJ1-6; 7 positions agree with TRBD1. The germline CDR1 and CDR2 sequences are MNHNS and SASEGT. This CDR3 spans 14 amino acids. V lost 3 bases and J lost 6; bases outside the gene matches: 2. This CDR3 reads CASSDRQGNSPLHF. CDR3 nucleotides: TGTGCCAGCAGTGACCGACAGGGTAATTCACCCCTCCACTTT.

This clone has just a few counts. The V and J genes are TRBV4-2 and TRBJ2-3; 10 bases are a match to TRBD2. Germline assignment: CDR1 LGHNA and CDR2 YNFKEQ. The junction had 8 bases not matched to a gene; V was cut back by 0 bases and J by 2 bases. The CDR3 length is 18 residues. CDR3 bases: TGTGCCAGCAGCCAAGATTGGGTACTAGCGGGACTCACAGATACGCAGTATTTT. Residues: CASSQDWVLAGLTDTQYF.

This clone was picked up a small number of times. The J gene is TRBJ2-7, the V gene TRBV7-6, with 7 bases lining up with TRBD2. The V and J ends lost 5 bases and 0 bases, in that order; junction bases with no gene match: 7. The germline V gene has CDR1 SGHVS and CDR2 FNYEAQ. CDR3 length equals 15 residues. The CDR3 DNA follows: TGTGCCAGCAGCCCCGGGACTATTCCCTCCTACGAGCAGTACTTC. Protein product: CASSPGTIPSYEQYF.

This rearrangement joins TRBV29-1 to TRBJ2-7; D possibly corresponds to TRBD1 (6 bases). The CDR3 is made up of 15 amino acids. The V and J ends lost 6 bases and 3 bases respectively, with 21 bases between them. In germline, CDR1 is SQVTM, CDR2 ANQGSEA. DNA of the CDR3: TGCAGCGTGGCGGAACCGACAGGAATTAACTACGAGCAGTACTTC. Translation: CSVAEPTGINYEQYF.

Here the CDR3 reads CASSYQRGGGQFF. In nucleotides, the CDR3 is TGTGCCAGCAGTTACCAGCGGGGGGGAGGTCAGTTCTTC. The V call is TRBV7-2, the J call TRBJ2-1; TRBD2 matches 10 bases. This CDR3 spans 13 amino acids. CDR1 and CDR2 from the germline V gene are SGHTA and FQGNSA. With V trimmed by 6 bases and J by 13 bases, 9 bases remained unmatched.